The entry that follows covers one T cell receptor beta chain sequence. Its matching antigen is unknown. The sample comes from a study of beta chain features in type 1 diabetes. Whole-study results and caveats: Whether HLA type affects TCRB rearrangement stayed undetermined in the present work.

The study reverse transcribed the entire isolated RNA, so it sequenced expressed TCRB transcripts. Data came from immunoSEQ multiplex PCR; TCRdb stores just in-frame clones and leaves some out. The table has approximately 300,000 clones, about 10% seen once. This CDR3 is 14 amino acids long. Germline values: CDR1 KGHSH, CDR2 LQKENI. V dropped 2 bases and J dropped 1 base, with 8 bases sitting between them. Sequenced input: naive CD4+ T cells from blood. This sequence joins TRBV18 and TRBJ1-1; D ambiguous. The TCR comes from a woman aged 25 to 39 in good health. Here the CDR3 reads CASSPASSNTEAFF. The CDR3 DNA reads TGTGCCAGCTCACCAGCGAGTTCGAACACTGAAGCTTTCTTT.